These 8 T cell receptor beta chains share one sample of origin, sequenced in a study of blood T cell repertoires in COVID-19. The protocol was immunoSEQ multiplex PCR, while the TCRdb copy is restricted to in-frame clones and leaves out a portion. The table has under 130,000 clones, about 90% seen once. The sample consisted of peripheral blood. These TCRs come from a human donor in a cohort sampled during active COVID-19.

V and J are TRBV13 and TRBJ2-7, with TRBD2 matching over 11 bases. This CDR3 has 17 residues. Germline CDR1 and CDR2: PRHDT and FYEKMQ (reference sequence). V was pared by 0 bases and J by 0 bases, with 4 bases of the junction left unmatched. The CDR3 is CASSLGGLAGGSYEQYF. In DNA form, the CDR3 reads TGTGCCAGCAGCTTAGGCGGCCTAGCGGGGGGCTCCTACGAGCAGTACTTC.

The rearrangement uses TRBV11-3 and TRBJ1-1, with D uncertain. This CDR3 comprises 13 residues. Germline lookup yields CDR1 SGHNT and CDR2 YENEEA. V lost 4 bases and J lost 1, with 7 bases in between. This chain's CDR3 is CASSYRGNTEAFF. The CDR3 nucleotides read TGTGCCAGCAGCTACCGGGGGAACACTGAAGCTTTCTTT.

V gene TRBV18 combines with J gene TRBJ2-7; possible D gene TRBD1, 5 bases. Germline CDR1 KGHSH, CDR2 LQKENI. CDR3 size: 14 residues. V lost 3 bases, J lost 0 bases, and 9 bases lay in between. The CDR3 region has the DNA TGTGCCAGCTCACCTTTAGACAGCTCCTACGAGCAGTACTTC. This codes for CASSPLDSSYEQYF.

The chain recombines TRBV7-6 with TRBJ2-7; 9 bases agree with TRBD1. The CDR3 has 13 residues. V lost 4 bases and J lost 6; bases outside the gene matches: 4. Germline CDR1 SGHVS, CDR2 FNYEAQ. The CDR3 loop is CASSSGQGREQYF. In DNA, the CDR3 is TGTGCCAGCAGCTCGGGACAGGGCCGCGAGCAGTACTTC.

The rearrangement uses TRBV3-1 (or the pseudogene TRBV3-2) and TRBJ2-3; tentatively, D is TRBD1 (5 bases). V lost 1 base, J lost 6 bases, and 14 bases lay in between. This CDR3 region has 15 residues. Germline V CDR1 and CDR2: LGHDT, YNNKEL (reference sequence). DNA for the CDR3: TGTGCCAGCAGCCAAGGGATGGGGCTGTGGGATACGCAGTATTTT. The encoded protein is CASSQGMGLWDTQYF.

The chain uses TRBV6-5 and TRBJ2-1, with a tentative D call TRBD2 (5 bases). The CDR3 length is 14 residues. The V end lost 5 bases, the J end lost 5 bases, and 13 bases lay between the germline ends. Looked up from germline, CDR1 is MNHEY and CDR2 is SVGAGI. In DNA, the CDR3 is TGTGCCAGCAGTCCCTACGGGGTGCACAATGAGCAGTTCTTC. Amino acids: CASSPYGVHNEQFF.

In DNA form, the CDR3 reads TGTGCCAGCAGCAGGAATAGCGGGGGTGATTCCTACGAGCAGTACTTC. This translates into CASSRNSGGDSYEQYF. The chain is built from TRBV21-1 and TRBJ2-7; TRBD2, the table's D call, lacks a check against the DNA. TRBV21-1 corresponds to a pseudogene. The CDR3 sequence is 16 residues long.

The gene calls are TRBV5-5 and TRBJ1-4; D not certain. Trimming pared 2 bases from V and 1 base from J, leaving 9 bases between. In germline, CDR1 is SGHKS, CDR2 YYEKEE (reference sequence). The CDR3 is 15 amino acids. CDR3 in DNA: TGTGCCAGCAGCTTACGGGGAGGAACTAATGAAAAACTGTTTTTT. Amino acids: CASSLRGGTNEKLFF.